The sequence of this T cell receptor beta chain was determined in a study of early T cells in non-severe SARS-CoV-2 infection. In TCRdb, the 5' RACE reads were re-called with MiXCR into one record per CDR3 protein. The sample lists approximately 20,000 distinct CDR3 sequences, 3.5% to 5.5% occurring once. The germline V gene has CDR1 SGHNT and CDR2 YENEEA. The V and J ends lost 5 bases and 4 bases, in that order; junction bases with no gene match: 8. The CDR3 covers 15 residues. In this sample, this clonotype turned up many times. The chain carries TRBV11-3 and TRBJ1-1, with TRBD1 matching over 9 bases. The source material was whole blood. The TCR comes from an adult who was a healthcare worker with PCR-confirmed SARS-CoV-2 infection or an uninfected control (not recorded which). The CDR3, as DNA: TGTGCCAGCAGCCCCCAGGGACAGGGTGGCACTGAAGCTTTCTTT. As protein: CASSPQGQGGTEAFF.